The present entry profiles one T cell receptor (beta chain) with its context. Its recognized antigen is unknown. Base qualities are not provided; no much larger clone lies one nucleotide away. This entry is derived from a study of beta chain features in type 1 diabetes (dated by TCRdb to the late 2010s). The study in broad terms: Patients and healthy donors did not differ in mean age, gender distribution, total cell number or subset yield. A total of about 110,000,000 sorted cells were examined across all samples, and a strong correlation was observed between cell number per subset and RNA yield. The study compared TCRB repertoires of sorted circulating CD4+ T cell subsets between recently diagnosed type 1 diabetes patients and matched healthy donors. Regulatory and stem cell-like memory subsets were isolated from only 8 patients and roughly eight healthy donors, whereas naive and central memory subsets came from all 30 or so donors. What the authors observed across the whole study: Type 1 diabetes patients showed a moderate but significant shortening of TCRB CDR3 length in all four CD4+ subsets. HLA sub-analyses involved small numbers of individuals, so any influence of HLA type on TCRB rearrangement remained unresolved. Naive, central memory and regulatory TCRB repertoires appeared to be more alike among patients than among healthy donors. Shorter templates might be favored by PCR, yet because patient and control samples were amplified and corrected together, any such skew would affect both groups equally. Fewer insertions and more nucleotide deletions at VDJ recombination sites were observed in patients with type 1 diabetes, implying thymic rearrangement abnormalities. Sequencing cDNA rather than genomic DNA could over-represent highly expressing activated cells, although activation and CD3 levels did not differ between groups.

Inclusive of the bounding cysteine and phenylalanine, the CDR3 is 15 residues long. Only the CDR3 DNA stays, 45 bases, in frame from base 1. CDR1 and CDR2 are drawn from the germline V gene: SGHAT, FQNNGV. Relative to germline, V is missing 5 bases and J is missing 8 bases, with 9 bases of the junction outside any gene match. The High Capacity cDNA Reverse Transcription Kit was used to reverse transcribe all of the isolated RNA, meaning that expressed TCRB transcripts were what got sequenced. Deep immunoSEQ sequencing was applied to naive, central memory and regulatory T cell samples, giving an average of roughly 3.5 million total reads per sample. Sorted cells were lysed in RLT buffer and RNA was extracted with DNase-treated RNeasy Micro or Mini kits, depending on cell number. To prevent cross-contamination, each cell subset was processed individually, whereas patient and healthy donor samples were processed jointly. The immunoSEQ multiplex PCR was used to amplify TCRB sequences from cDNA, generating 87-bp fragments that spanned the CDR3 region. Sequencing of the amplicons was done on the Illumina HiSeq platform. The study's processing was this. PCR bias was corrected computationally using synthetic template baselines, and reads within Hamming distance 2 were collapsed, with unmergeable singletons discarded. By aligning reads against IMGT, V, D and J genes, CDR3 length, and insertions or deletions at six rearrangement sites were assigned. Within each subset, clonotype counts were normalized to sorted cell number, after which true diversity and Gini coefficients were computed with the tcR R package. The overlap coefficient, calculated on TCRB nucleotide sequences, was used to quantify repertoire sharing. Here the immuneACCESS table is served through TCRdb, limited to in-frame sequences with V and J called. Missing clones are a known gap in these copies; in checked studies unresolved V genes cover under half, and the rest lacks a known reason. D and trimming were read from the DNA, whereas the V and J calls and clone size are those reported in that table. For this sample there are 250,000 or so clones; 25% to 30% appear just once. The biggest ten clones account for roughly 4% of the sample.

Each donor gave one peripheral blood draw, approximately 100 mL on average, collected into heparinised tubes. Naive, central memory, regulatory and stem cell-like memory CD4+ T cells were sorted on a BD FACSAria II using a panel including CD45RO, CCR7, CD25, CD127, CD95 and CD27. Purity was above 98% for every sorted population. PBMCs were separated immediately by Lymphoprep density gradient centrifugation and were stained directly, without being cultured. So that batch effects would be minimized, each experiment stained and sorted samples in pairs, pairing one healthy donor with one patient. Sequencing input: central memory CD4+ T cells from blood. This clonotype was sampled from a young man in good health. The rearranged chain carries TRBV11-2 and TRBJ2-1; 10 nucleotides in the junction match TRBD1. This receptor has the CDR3 CASSPGTGDYHEQFF. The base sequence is TGTGCCAGCAGCCCCGGGACAGGGGATTATCATGAGCAGTTCTTC.